This T cell receptor (beta chain) stems from a study of T-cell memory formation after mild COVID-19. V was pared by 5 bases and J by 3 bases, with 10 bases between. This CDR3 has 13 amino acids. Employing constant-segment primers, 5'RACE generated TCR alpha and TCR beta cDNA libraries bearing sample barcodes and UMIs. A single record per CDR3 protein comes from TCRdb applying MiXCR to the 5' RACE reads. The sample yields 90,000 to 120,000 distinct CDR3 sequences, approximately 15% seen once. This clonotype was seen a handful of times. This clonotype was sampled from a man between 18 and 35 years old who had mild COVID-19 (a few samples of this study predate the infection). Cell type and time point are not known. The specimen was PBMCs or a T cell subset sorted from them (not recorded which). The rearrangement links TRBV12-3 or TRBV12-4 to TRBJ1-1; D remains unclear. In DNA, the CDR3 is TGTGCCAGCAGTCTGGGTTCGCACACTGAAGCTTTCTTT. Protein sequence: CASSLGSHTEAFF.